This T cell receptor beta chain comes out of a study of blood T cell repertoires in COVID-19 (dated by TCRdb to about 2020). For the study in its entirety: The collaborator samples originated in the United States, Italy and Spain and spanned the acute and convalescent phases of COVID-19. The prospective study material was composed of cDNA or gDNA derived from T cells, B-cell-depleted T cells, or PBMCs. Subjects who had been exposed to COVID-19, were actively infected with it, or had recovered from it provided the deeply sampled blood TCRbeta repertoires that made up the dataset. The repertoires were released in a freely available public database meant as a resource for research on the immune response to SARS-CoV-2. Samples came from the ongoing ImmuneRACE study (first 160 participants) plus 1,254 subjects from 6 global collaborators. The sample metadata nearly always contained a de-identified subject ID, COVID-19 status, age in years and sex. Where available, HLA class I and class II types were obtained from metadata supplied by the sample provider rather than from assay-based typing. Study-wide findings and limitations: The amount of clinical and demographic metadata varied by source and participant and was provided uncurated.

The immunoSEQ Assay, a bias-controlled multiplex PCR, was used to amplify TCRbeta CDR3 regions from genomic DNA. The paper's data handling went like this. The number of nucleated cells in each sample was estimated by amplification of reference gene primers within the assay. To quantify the absolute abundance of each unique TCRbeta CDR3 rearrangement, sequence reads were collapsed and filtered. For each sample, productive Simpson clonality was calculated by taking the square root of Simpson's diversity index across productive rearrangements. TCRdb mirrors the immuneACCESS table, restricted to in-frame sequences. Some clones are absent from its copies; in checked studies, under half trace to an unresolved V gene, and the reason for the others is unknown. Clonal size and the V and J genes are those of that table, whereas D and trimming came from the DNA. In all, the sample holds some 180,000 clones, and roughly 83% of those were seen once. The leading ten clones occupy almost 6% of the sample.

As for this clone: No antigen is known for it. No base-level quality is on record; no much larger clone is a single base apart.

In Seattle, one collaborating source enrolled patients while the infection was active and tracked those patients longitudinally over the course of disease. Collaborating institutions collected whole blood in K2EDTA tubes following their own protocols. For TCRbeta analysis, collaborators shipped samples in one of three forms: frozen whole blood, isolated PBMCs, or DNA extracted from either of those sample types. The germline V gene yields MNHEY for CDR1 and SVGAGI for CDR2. From cysteine to phenylalanine, the CDR3 is 13 amino acids long. The only DNA kept is the CDR3, 39 bases in frame from the first base. V is shortened by 4 bases, J by 7 bases, and the region joining them spans 11 bases.

The V and J segments used are TRBV6-5 and TRBJ1-5; TRBD1 could be the D gene, as 5 bases match. Material: peripheral blood. This clonotype was sampled from a woman aged 40 to 50 with COVID-19, enrolled during active disease. The CDR3 region: CASSSREAQPQHF. The DNA sequence is TGTGCCAGCAGTTCCAGGGAGGCCCAGCCCCAGCATTTT.